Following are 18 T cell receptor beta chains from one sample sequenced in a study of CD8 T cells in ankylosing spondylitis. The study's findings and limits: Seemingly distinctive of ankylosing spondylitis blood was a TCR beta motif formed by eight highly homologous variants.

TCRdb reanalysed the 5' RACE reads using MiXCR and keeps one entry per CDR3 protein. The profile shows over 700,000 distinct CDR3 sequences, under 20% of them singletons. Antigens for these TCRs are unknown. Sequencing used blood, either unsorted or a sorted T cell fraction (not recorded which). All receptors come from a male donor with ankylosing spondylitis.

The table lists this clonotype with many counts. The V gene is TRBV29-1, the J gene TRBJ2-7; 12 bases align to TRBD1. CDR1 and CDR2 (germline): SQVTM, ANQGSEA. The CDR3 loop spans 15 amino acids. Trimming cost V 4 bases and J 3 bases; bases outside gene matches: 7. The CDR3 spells CSVATGTGGNYEQYF. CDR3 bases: TGCAGCGTTGCAACCGGGACAGGGGGCAACTACGAGCAGTACTTC.

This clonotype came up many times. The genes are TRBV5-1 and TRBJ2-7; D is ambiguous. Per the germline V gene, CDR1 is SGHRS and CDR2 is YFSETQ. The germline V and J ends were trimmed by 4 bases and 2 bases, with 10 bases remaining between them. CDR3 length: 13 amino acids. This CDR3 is CASSAPGAYEQYF. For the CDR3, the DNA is TGCGCCAGCAGCGCACCAGGAGCCTACGAGCAGTACTTC.

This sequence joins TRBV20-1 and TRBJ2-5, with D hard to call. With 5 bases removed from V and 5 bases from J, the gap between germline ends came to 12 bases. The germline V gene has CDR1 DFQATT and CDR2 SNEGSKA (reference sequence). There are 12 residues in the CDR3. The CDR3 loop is CSAPDRRETQYF. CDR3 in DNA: TGCAGTGCTCCGGACCGCCGGGAGACCCAGTACTTC.

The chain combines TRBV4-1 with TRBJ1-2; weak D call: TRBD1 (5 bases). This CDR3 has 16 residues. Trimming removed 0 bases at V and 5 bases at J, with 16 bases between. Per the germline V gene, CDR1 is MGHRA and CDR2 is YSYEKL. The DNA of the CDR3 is TGCGCCAGCAGCCAAGATTTGGGGCCCTATCAGTATGGCTACACCTTC. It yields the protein CASSQDLGPYQYGYTF.

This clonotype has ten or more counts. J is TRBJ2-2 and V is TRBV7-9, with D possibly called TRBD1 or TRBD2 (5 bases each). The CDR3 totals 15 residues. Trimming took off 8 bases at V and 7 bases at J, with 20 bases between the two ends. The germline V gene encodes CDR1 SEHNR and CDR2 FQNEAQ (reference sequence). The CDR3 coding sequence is TGTGCCAGCCAGAGGTCGGGGCCCAAGATCGGGGAGCTGTTTTTT. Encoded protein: CASQRSGPKIGELFF.

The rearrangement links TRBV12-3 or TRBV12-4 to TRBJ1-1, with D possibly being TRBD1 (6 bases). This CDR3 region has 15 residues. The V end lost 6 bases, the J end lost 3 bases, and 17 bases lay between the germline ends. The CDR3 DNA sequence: TGTGCCAGCAGCCGACCGGGACACCCCTACACTGAAGCTTTCTTT. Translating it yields CASSRPGHPYTEAFF.

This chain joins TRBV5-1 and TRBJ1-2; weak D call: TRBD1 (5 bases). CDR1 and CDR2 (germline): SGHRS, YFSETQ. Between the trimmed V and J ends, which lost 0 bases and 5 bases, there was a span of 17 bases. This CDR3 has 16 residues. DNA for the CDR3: TGCGCCAGCAGCTTGGCTGGGGACGGATCTCTTTATGGCTACACCTTC. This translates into CASSLAGDGSLYGYTF.

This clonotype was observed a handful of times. The CDR3 sequence: CSARDRRQIAYGYTF. CDR3 nucleotides: TGCAGTGCTAGAGATCGGAGACAGATAGCCTATGGCTACACCTTC. The V gene is TRBV20-1, the J gene TRBJ1-2, with a possible D match to TRBD1 (5 bases). Trimming removed 0 bases at V and 4 bases at J, with 15 bases between. The CDR3 covers 15 residues. Germline V gives CDR1 DFQATT, CDR2 SNEGSKA (reference sequence).

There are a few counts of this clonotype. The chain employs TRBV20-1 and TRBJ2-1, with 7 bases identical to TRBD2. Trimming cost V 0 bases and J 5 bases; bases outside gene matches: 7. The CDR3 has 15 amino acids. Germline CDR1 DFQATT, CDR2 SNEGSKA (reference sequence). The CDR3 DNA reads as TGCAGTGCTAGAGATCAGTCCCTAGCGGACAATGAGCAGTTCTTC. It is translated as CSARDQSLADNEQFF.

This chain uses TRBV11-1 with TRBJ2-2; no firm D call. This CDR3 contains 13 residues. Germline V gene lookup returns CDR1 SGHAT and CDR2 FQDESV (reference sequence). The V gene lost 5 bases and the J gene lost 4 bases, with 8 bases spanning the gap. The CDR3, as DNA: TGTGCCAGCAGCCGGACGCGCACCGGGGAGCTGTTTTTT. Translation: CASSRTRTGELFF.

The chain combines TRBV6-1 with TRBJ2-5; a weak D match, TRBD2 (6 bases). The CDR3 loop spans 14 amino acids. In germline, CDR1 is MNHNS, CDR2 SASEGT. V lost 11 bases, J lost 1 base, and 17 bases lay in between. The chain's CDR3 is CASASFGGQETQYF. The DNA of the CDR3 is TGTGCCTCGGCGTCGTTCGGGGGCCAAGAGACCCAGTACTTC.

CDR3 loop: CSARVGRNYGYTF. CDR3 nucleotide sequence: TGCAGTGCTAGAGTTGGCAGGAACTATGGCTACACCTTC. This sequence joins TRBV20-1 and TRBJ1-2; D ambiguous. Germline values: CDR1 DFQATT, CDR2 SNEGSKA (reference sequence). This CDR3 has 13 residues. The germline V and J ends were trimmed by 1 base and 2 bases, with 8 bases remaining between them.

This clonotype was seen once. The DNA for the CDR3 is TGTGCCAGCAGCTTATGGGCTGGCTACACCTTC. This gives the protein CASSLWAGYTF. V usage is TRBV5-5 and J usage is TRBJ1-2; D ambiguous. CDR3 size: 11 residues. V was trimmed by 2 bases and J by 7 bases, leaving 6 bases between them. Germline loops: CDR1 SGHKS, CDR2 YYEKEE (reference sequence).

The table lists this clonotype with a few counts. For the CDR3, the DNA is TGTGCCAGCAGTTTAGGCAGGGTGACCGATGAGCAGTACTTC. As protein: CASSLGRVTDEQYF. The rearrangement uses TRBV12-3 or TRBV12-4 and TRBJ2-7; D perhaps matches TRBD1 (5 bases). Between the trimmed V and J ends, which lost 1 base and 7 bases, there was a span of 14 bases. The CDR3 covers 14 residues.

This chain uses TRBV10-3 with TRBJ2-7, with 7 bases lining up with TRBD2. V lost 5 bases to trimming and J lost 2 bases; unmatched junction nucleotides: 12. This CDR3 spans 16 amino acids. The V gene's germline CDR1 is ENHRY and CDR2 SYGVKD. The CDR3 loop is CAISSTWGGSTYEQYF. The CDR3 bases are TGTGCCATCAGTAGTACTTGGGGCGGGAGTACCTACGAGCAGTACTTC.

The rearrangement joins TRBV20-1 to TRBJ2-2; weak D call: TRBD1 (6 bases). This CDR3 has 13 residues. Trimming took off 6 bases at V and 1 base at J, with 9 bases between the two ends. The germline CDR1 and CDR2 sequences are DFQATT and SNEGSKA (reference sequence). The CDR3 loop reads CSAPQGNTGELFF. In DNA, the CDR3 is TGCAGTGCGCCACAGGGGAACACCGGGGAGCTGTTTTTT.

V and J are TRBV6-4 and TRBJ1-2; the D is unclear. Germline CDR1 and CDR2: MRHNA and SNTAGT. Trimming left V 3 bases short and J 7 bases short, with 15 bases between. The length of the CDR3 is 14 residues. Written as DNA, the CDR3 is TGTGCCAGCAGTGAGCGGCCGGGGTGGTCTGGCTACACCTTC. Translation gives CASSERPGWSGYTF.

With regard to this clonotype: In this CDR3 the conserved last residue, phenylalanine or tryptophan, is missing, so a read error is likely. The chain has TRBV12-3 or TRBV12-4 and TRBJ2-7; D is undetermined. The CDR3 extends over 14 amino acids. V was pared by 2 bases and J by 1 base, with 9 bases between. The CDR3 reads CASSLLRGSYEQYL. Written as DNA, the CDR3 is TGTGCCAGCAGTTTATTGAGAGGATCCTACGAGCAGTACTTG.